These T cell receptor beta chains were read from a single sample in a study of identical twins. Each CDR3 protein gets one entry after TCRdb re-called the 5' RACE reads with MiXCR. The sample gives under 300,000 distinct CDR3 sequences, about an eighth of which show up once; 3.5% to 5% is in the top ten. The sample was also linked to a second study, of yellow fever vaccine responses in identical twins.

Material: memory (CD45RO+) T cells sorted from blood. The source is a woman under 30 in good health. CDR3s include the opening cysteine and the closing phenylalanine or tryptophan.

cdr3_length | v_call | cdr3_aa
15 | TRBV11-2 | CASSLDDRGGETQYF
12 | TRBV7-2 | CASSPTGETQYF
14 | TRBV25-1 | CASSETGRSYGYTF
15 | TRBV6-2/TRBV6-3 | CASSKLGQTYNEQFF
17 | TRBV11-2 | CASSLETMGTGTDTQYF
14 | TRBV18 | CASSPGTRLSGYTF
14 | TRBV6-1 | CASSDGRSNQPQHF
15 | TRBV6-2/TRBV6-3 | CASRPPGQGRYEQYF
12 | TRBV29-1 | CSVGLADNEQFF
15 | TRBV20-1 | CSATFFAGSGTEAFF
14 | TRBV12-3/TRBV12-4 | CASATGDSNQPQHF
13 | TRBV6-4 | CASSEGSNTEAFF
14 | TRBV7-9 | CASSQGTGTYEQYF
14 | TRBV5-1 | CASSLDLMNTEAFF
15 | TRBV27 | CASITRASGAYEQYF
16 | TRBV28 | CASEGSGVSSGNTIYF
15 | TRBV6-5 | CASSYSSGDGNTIYF
15 | TRBV4-3 | CASSPGTGGPWTQYF
15 | TRBV9 | CASSPHGTGGGEAFF
14 | TRBV20-1 | CSARVSGGLETQYF
12 | TRBV18 | CASSPREYEQYF
17 | TRBV28 | CASSLFSGAQGAGEQFF
18 | TRBV11-2 | CASSLDPPRAAGTGELFF
18 | TRBV7-2 | CASSLARGQGPSTDTQYF
14 | TRBV7-9 | CASSLTSGSETQYF
15 | TRBV28 | CASSSSGRGTGELFF
14 | TRBV6-1 | CASSTLAGANEQFF
15 | TRBV12-3/TRBV12-4 | CASSSTGGVGYEQYF
13 | TRBV24-1 | CATSDLRADEQFF
14 | TRBV7-2 | CASRRREGGNEQFF
15 | TRBV11-1 | CASRIREYNYNEQFF
13 | TRBV11-3 | CASSLGTGAEAFF
14 | TRBV7-9 | CASSLASGTDTQYF
11 | TRBV7-9 | CASSSTGEAFF
15 | TRBV20-1 | CSARPGLARYNEQFF
15 | TRBV28 | CASSGGREGRGEQFF
15 | TRBV7-6 | CASSARDRGTDTQYF
13 | TRBV6-5 | CASSYSPRNEQYF
17 | TRBV20-1 | CSARLPGLAGFQETQYF
13 | TRBV7-2 | CASSLTEYYGYTF
16 | TRBV19 | CASSGDTGSWQETQYF
15 | TRBV6-5 | CASSYRTGNNSPLHF
15 | TRBV12-3/TRBV12-4 | CASSRPGRSGGKLFF
13 | TRBV7-3 | CASSLGQGSPLHF
16 | TRBV15 | CATSRVTSVGADTQYF
11 | TRBV6-2/TRBV6-3 | CASTDRNEQYF
17 | TRBV15 | CATSREGRLSNTGELFF
14 | TRBV25-1 | CASSESGGSDTQYF
13 | TRBV7-9 | CASGPGTLEPQHF
16 | TRBV4-2 | CASSQDGSKGSHEQYF
15 | TRBV28 | CASSPQGAGSYEQYF
17 | TRBV27 | CASSLGPGTSSYNEQFF